The 29 T cell receptor beta chains in this list originate from one sample, sequenced in a study of CD8 T cells in ankylosing spondylitis. Via MiXCR, TCRdb re-called the 5' RACE reads, giving one row per CDR3 protein. The sample yields roughly 120,000 distinct CDR3 sequences, approximately 15% seen once. The sequenced sample was blood, either unsorted or a sorted T cell fraction (not recorded which). The receptors here all came from a female donor with ankylosing spondylitis or in good health (not recorded which).

The chain carries TRBV29-1 and TRBJ2-1; D uncertain. Trimming removed 0 bases from V and 5 bases from J, with 14 bases in between. Germline CDR1 is SQVTM and CDR2 is ANQGSEA. This CDR3 contains 15 residues. The CDR3 spells CSVEEDGSSNNEQFF. The CDR3 coding sequence is TGCAGCGTTGAAGAGGACGGGTCCTCAAACAATGAGCAGTTCTTC.

This clonotype has ten or more counts. The chain joins TRBV7-3 to TRBJ2-7; D possibly matches TRBD1 or TRBD2 (5 bases each). V lost 5 bases, J lost 3 bases, and 17 bases lay in between. This CDR3 is 15 amino acids long. Germline lookup yields CDR1 SGHTA and CDR2 FQGTGA. The chain's CDR3 is CASSPGPGKNYEQYF. CDR3 sequence (DNA): TGTGCCAGCAGCCCGGGGCCGGGGAAAAACTACGAGCAGTACTTC.

The chain employs TRBV27 and TRBJ2-3, with 8 nucleotides matching TRBD2. From germline, CDR1 is MNHEY and CDR2 SMNVEV (reference sequence). The CDR3 totals 17 residues. Trimming took 8 bases from V and 2 from J; bases not matched to a gene: 15. The chain's CDR3 is CASHRLGSGSLTDTQYF. CDR3 bases: TGTGCCAGCCATAGACTTGGCAGCGGGAGCCTCACAGATACGCAGTATTTT.

The genes are TRBV20-1 and TRBJ2-3, with 10 bases aligning to TRBD1. This CDR3 is 13 amino acids long. The germline V gene has CDR1 DFQATT and CDR2 SNEGSKA (reference sequence). The trim removed 8 bases at V and 3 bases at J, leaving 5 bases unmatched. CDR3 loop: CSMGQGRTDTQYF. The CDR3 nucleotides are TGCAGTATGGGACAGGGGAGAACAGATACGCAGTATTTT.

This clonotype was counted many times. V usage is TRBV12-3 or TRBV12-4 and J usage is TRBJ2-1; TRBD2 agrees at 15 bases. There are 17 residues in the CDR3. Losses at the gene ends were 5 bases for V and 2 bases for J; bases not matched to a gene: 4. The CDR3 here is CASSGTSGRYTYNEQFF. CDR3 sequence (DNA): TGTGCCAGCAGTGGGACTAGCGGGAGGTACACCTACAATGAGCAGTTCTTC.

This clonotype has at least ten counts. The chain employs TRBV20-1 and TRBJ2-3; D may be TRBD2 (5 bases). Trimming removed 5 bases from V and 3 bases from J, with 12 bases in between. This CDR3 comprises 13 residues. The germline gives CDR1 DFQATT, CDR2 SNEGSKA (reference sequence). As DNA, the CDR3 is TGCAGTGCTCGGGATGGAACGACAGATACGCAGTATTTT. Its translation is CSARDGTTDTQYF.

Written as DNA, the CDR3 is TGTGCCAGCAGCATAGGACAGGGGGCCGATGAGCAGTTCTTC. This codes for CASSIGQGADEQFF. This chain uses TRBV7-3 with TRBJ2-1; 11 nucleotides align to TRBD1. The germline V gene encodes CDR1 SGHTA and CDR2 FQGTGA. CDR3 size: 14 residues. Unmatched junction bases numbered 5, after V lost 5 bases and J lost 8 bases.

This clonotype turned up a few times. V gene TRBV20-1 combines with J gene TRBJ2-3; the match to TRBD2 covers 7 bases. V lost 1 base to trimming and J lost 2 bases; unmatched junction nucleotides: 12. CDR3 length: 17 residues. Germline V gene lookup returns CDR1 DFQATT and CDR2 SNEGSKA (reference sequence). CDR3: CSARALAGEGFTDTQYF. In DNA form, the CDR3 reads TGCAGTGCTAGAGCTCTCGCGGGGGAGGGATTCACAGATACGCAGTATTTT.

This clonotype was counted a few times. The gene calls are TRBV10-3 and TRBJ1-2; 9 bases align to TRBD1. The V and J ends lost 11 bases and 9 bases, in that order; junction bases with no gene match: 10. This CDR3 is built from 12 residues. Germline CDR1 reads ENHRY; CDR2 reads SYGVKD. The CDR3 is CAHTGTGYSYTF. CDR3 DNA sequence: TGTGCCCACACCGGGACAGGGTATAGCTACACCTTC.

The J gene is TRBJ2-2, the V gene TRBV6-4; D might be TRBD1 (5 bases). This CDR3 region has 16 residues. The germline gives CDR1 MRHNA, CDR2 SNTAGT. Trimming shortened V by 0 bases and J by 7 bases, and 15 bases separated the two germline ends. The CDR3 DNA is TGTGCCAGCAGTGACTCGGGGCATAAGGATGTCGGGGAGCTGTTTTTT. Translated, it gives CASSDSGHKDVGELFF.

The CDR3, as DNA: TGTGCCAGCAGCCCGGACAGGGATTCCCGGGAGCTGTTTTTT. Its protein product is CASSPDRDSRELFF. This chain joins TRBV4-2 and TRBJ2-2, with 8 bases aligning to TRBD1. In germline, CDR1 is LGHNA, CDR2 YNFKEQ. With 4 bases clipped from V and 9 bases from J, the junction kept 7 bases outside the gene matches. This CDR3 contains 14 residues.

Many counts were recorded for this clonotype. The rearrangement joins TRBV24-1 to TRBJ2-5, with D possibly being TRBD1 (5 bases). Germline CDR1 is KGHDR and CDR2 is SFDVKD. This CDR3 has 15 amino acids. V was cut by 4 bases and J by 2 bases, with 13 bases left in between. DNA for the CDR3: TGTGCCACCAGTGACCCCCACAAGGGGCAAGAGACCCAGTACTTC. This encodes CATSDPHKGQETQYF.

At least ten counts were recorded for this clonotype. The J gene is TRBJ1-1, the V gene TRBV5-1; TRBD1 matches at 7 bases. This CDR3 is built from 14 residues. Trimming at V came to 1 base and at J to 5 bases, leaving 5 bases not matched to a gene. Germline assignment: CDR1 SGHRS and CDR2 YFSETQ. The CDR3 protein is CASSLQSGGTEAFF. The CDR3 region has the DNA TGCGCCAGCAGCTTGCAGTCAGGGGGGACTGAAGCTTTCTTT. The entire variable domain, with the rest obtained from reference TRBV5-1 and TRBJ1-1, is as follows: KAGVTQTPRYLIKTRGQQVTLSCSPISGHRSVSWYQQTPGQGLQFLFEYFSETQRNKGNFPGRFSGRQFSNSRSEMNVSTLELGDSALYLCASSLQSGGTEAFFGQGTRLTVV.

Only a few counts were recorded for this clonotype. This CDR3 is CASRAMTGFNQPQHF. The CDR3 nucleotides are TGTGCCAGTAGGGCGATGACAGGGTTTAATCAGCCCCAGCATTTT. V usage is TRBV19 and J usage is TRBJ1-5, with 7 bases matching TRBD1. The germline V gene encodes CDR1 LNHDA and CDR2 SQIVND (reference sequence). CDR3 length: 15 residues. Germline trimming cut 6 bases from V and 4 bases from J; bases unmatched to any gene: 9.

At least ten counts were recorded for this clonotype. The rearrangement joins TRBV7-2 to TRBJ2-3, with D possibly TRBD1 on 6 matching bases. The CDR3 has 15 residues. Deletions cut 6 bases from V and 0 bases from J, with 13 bases between. CDR1 is SGHTA, CDR2 FQGNSA, per germline. The CDR3 loop reads CASSPWTASTDTQYF. The CDR3 region has the DNA TGTGCCAGCAGTCCATGGACAGCTAGCACAGATACGCAGTATTTT.

V and J are TRBV6-6 and TRBJ1-1; D uncertain. Trimming took 8 bases from V and 5 from J, leaving 6 bases between them. CDR1 is MNHNY, CDR2 SVGAGI, per germline (reference sequence). The CDR3 is 10 amino acids. The CDR3 coding sequence is TGTGCCAGCTTTCGGACTGAAGCTTTCTTT. Its translation is CASFRTEAFF.

This clonotype has only a few counts. The rearrangement uses TRBV6-2 or TRBV6-3 and TRBJ1-5; D unresolved. Germline CDR1 reads MNHEY; CDR2 reads SVGEGT. The V gene lost 0 bases and the J gene lost 2 bases, with 11 bases spanning the gap. The CDR3 covers 16 residues. The CDR3, as DNA: TGTGCCAGCAGTTACTCGAAGCGGCTTCGCAATCAGCCCCAGCATTTT. Translating it yields CASSYSKRLRNQPQHF.

This clonotype was picked up many times. J is TRBJ1-3 and V is TRBV7-3; D perhaps matches TRBD1 (5 bases). The CDR3 covers 16 residues. Trimming stripped 1 base from V and 2 bases from J, with 12 bases between. Germline CDR1 is SGHTA and CDR2 is FQGTGA. The CDR3 sequence is CASSLNAGGAGNTIYF. Here the CDR3 DNA reads TGTGCCAGCAGCTTAAATGCCGGGGGGGCTGGAAACACCATATATTTT.

The chain is built from TRBV20-1 and TRBJ2-6; D is unclear. Looked up from germline, CDR1 is DFQATT and CDR2 is SNEGSKA (reference sequence). V shed 6 bases and J shed 4 bases, with 10 bases lying between them. This CDR3 comprises 13 residues. The CDR3 sequence: CSAVKLGANVLTF. CDR3 nucleotide sequence: TGCAGTGCCGTGAAATTGGGGGCCAACGTCCTGACTTTC.

A single count supports this clonotype. A much larger clone lies a single base off, so this may be a read error. The rearrangement uses TRBV7-6 and TRBJ1-1, with TRBD1 as a possible D gene (6 bases). In germline, CDR1 is SGHVS, CDR2 FNYEAQ. The CDR3 is 15 amino acids. Written as DNA, the CDR3 is TGTGCCAGCAGCTTAGAGGGGGGGATGAACACTGAATCTTTCTTT. This sequence encodes CASSLEGGMNTESFF. Drawing the rest from reference TRBV7-6 and TRBJ1-1, the complete variable domain is GAGVSQSPRYKVTKRGQDVALRCDPISGHVSLYWYRQALGQGPEFLTYFNYEAQQDKSGLPNDRFSAERPEGSISTLTIQRTEQRDSAMYRCASSLEGGMNTESFFGQGTRLTVV.

Judged by abundance, this clonotype is medium-sized. The rearrangement joins TRBV6-6 to TRBJ2-7; perhaps TRBD2 as D (6 bases). Germline V gene lookup returns CDR1 MNHNY and CDR2 SVGAGI (reference sequence). CDR3 length: 11 amino acids. V lost 7 bases and J lost 4, with 8 bases in between. CDR3 sequence (DNA): TGTGCCAGCATAGGAGGGTACGAGCAGTACTTC. Translation gives CASIGGYEQYF.

V is TRBV6-2 or TRBV6-3 and J is TRBJ2-7; 10 bases fit TRBD2. The CDR3 has 13 amino acids. The germline gives CDR1 MNHEY, CDR2 SVGEGT. Losses at the gene ends were 9 bases for V and 2 bases for J; bases not matched to a gene: 4. The CDR3 protein is CASRTSGTYEQYF. Here the CDR3 DNA reads TGTGCCAGTAGGACTAGCGGTACCTACGAGCAGTACTTC.

The CDR3 DNA is TGTGCCAGCAGCCGTTTCACCAACGACAGCTTAGCTAACTATGGCTACACCTTC. Translating gives CASSRFTNDSLANYGYTF. This chain connects TRBV7-6 to TRBJ1-2, with a possible D match to TRBD1 (5 bases). Germline V gives CDR1 SGHVS, CDR2 FNYEAQ. This CDR3 region has 18 residues. The V end was cut by 5 bases, the J end by 0 bases, with 22 bases between.

This chain joins TRBV2 and TRBJ1-2, with D unresolved. Germline V lookup: CDR1 SNHLY, CDR2 FYNNEI. With 3 bases removed from V and 8 bases from J, the gap between germline ends came to 10 bases. The CDR3 extends over 12 amino acids. CDR3 DNA: TGTGCCAGCAGTGATCCGGGGATCGGCTACACCTTC. Its translation is CASSDPGIGYTF.

The sample holds many counts of this clonotype. This rearrangement joins TRBV28 to TRBJ1-6, with a possible D match to TRBD1 (5 bases). This CDR3 has 14 amino acids. Germline V gene sequence: CDR1 MDHEN, CDR2 SYDVKM. V gave up 2 bases and J gave up 14 bases, with 16 bases separating them. Here the CDR3 DNA reads TGTGCCAGCAGTTTACGACACGAAGTAGGGGCCCTCCACTTT. Translation gives CASSLRHEVGALHF.

V usage is TRBV27 and J usage is TRBJ2-7, with unresolved D. The V gene's germline CDR1 is MNHEY and CDR2 SMNVEV (reference sequence). V was trimmed by 5 bases and J by 2 bases, leaving 13 bases between them. The CDR3 has 14 amino acids. The CDR3 protein is CASSKGSVTYEQYF. The CDR3 DNA follows: TGTGCCAGCAGTAAAGGCAGCGTTACCTACGAGCAGTACTTC.

This clonotype was counted at least ten times. This chain joins TRBV20-1 and TRBJ1-2, with D unresolved. The germline V gene encodes CDR1 DFQATT and CDR2 SNEGSKA (reference sequence). Trimming pared 4 bases from V and 3 bases from J, leaving 12 bases between. This CDR3 has 13 amino acids. The CDR3 nucleotides are TGCAGTGCTAAGGCCTCCTTCCACTATGGCTACACCTTC. Translating gives CSAKASFHYGYTF.

This clonotype appeared a few times. The chain is built from TRBV5-1 and TRBJ2-7; 7 bases line up with TRBD1. Per the germline V gene, CDR1 is SGHRS and CDR2 is YFSETQ. The CDR3 sequence is 14 residues long. The J segment lost 11 bases and the V segment lost 3 bases, leaving 14 bases of the junction unmatched. The CDR3 DNA sequence: TGCGCCAGCAGCTACGGACAGGCGAATGGGGAAAAGTACTTC. Its translation is CASSYGQANGEKYF.

This clonotype was found a few times. The chain recombines TRBV5-1 with TRBJ2-7; 7 nucleotides align to TRBD1. This CDR3 is built from 15 residues. Germline V gene data show CDR1 as SGHRS and CDR2 as YFSETQ. J lost 5 bases, V lost 4 bases, and 12 bases had no gene match. This CDR3 is CASSRSTGDGHEQYF. CDR3 nucleotide sequence: TGCGCCAGCAGCAGGAGTACAGGGGACGGACACGAGCAGTACTTC.